This TCR beta chain was captured in a study of blood T cell repertoires in COVID-19. Across the whole study: Italy, Spain and the United States were the sources of the convalescent and acute COVID-19 samples.

Sequencing used immunoSEQ multiplex PCR; TCRdb keeps in-frame clones, though not all of them. The sample gives around 100,000 clones, approximately 88% of which show up once; just under 4.5% is in the top ten. The TCR sequence derives from a human donor in a cohort sampled during active COVID-19. The material sequenced was peripheral blood.

The CDR3 DNA is TGTGCCAGCAGCCCGGGGCGGGGTGGGGGGTACACAGATACGCAGTATTTT. Residues: CASSPGRGGGYTDTQYF. This chain uses TRBV5-4 with TRBJ2-3; possible D gene TRBD2, 6 bases. Germline assignment: CDR1 SGHNT and CDR2 YYREEE (reference sequence). Trimming stripped 4 bases from V and 2 bases from J, with 20 bases between. This CDR3 has 17 amino acids.